Presented here are 11 T cell receptor beta chains from one specimen sequenced in a study of T cell responses to AZD1222 COVID-19 vaccine. Generated by immunoSEQ multiplex PCR, the TCRdb table keeps only in-frame clones and is missing some. The profile shows approximately 71,000 clones, 88% of them singletons. The material sequenced was peripheral blood, taken on day 0 of AZD1222 vaccination. The receptors were gathered from an adult in good health.

This clone came up once. The genes are TRBV7-8 and TRBJ2-3; D is perhaps TRBD1 (5 bases). The CDR3 totals 15 residues. The germline V gene encodes CDR1 SGHVS and CDR2 FQNEAQ. The ends were cut back, 5 bases at V and 7 bases at J, with 19 bases in the middle. CDR3: CASSLPTAPPHTQYF. CDR3 DNA sequence: TGTGCCAGCAGCCTACCGACAGCCCCACCCCATACGCAGTATTTT.

This clone was found once. The chain employs TRBV19 and TRBJ1-2; unclear D gene. CDR1 and CDR2 from the germline V gene are LNHDA and SQIVND (reference sequence). The CDR3 sequence is 11 residues long. Trimming removed 7 bases from V and 3 bases from J, with 6 bases in between. The DNA for the CDR3 is TGTGCCAGTATGTGGGACTATGGCTACACCTTC. Translated, it gives CASMWDYGYTF.

This chain joins TRBV30 and TRBJ1-4, with 7 bases lining up with TRBD1. V trimming: 7 bases; J trimming: 3 bases; junction bases outside the gene matches: 8. The CDR3 is made up of 14 amino acids. Germline values: CDR1 GTSNPN, CDR2 SVGIG (reference sequence). The CDR3 DNA reads TGTGCCTTTTTTCGACAGGGTGCTAATGAAAAACTGTTTTTT. Its protein is CAFFRQGANEKLFF.

The chain recombines TRBV2 with TRBJ1-1; no definite D call. This CDR3 comprises 11 residues. Looked up from germline, CDR1 is SNHLY and CDR2 is FYNNEI. The V end lost 6 bases, the J end lost 7 bases, and 9 bases lay between the germline ends. CDR3 nucleotides: TGTGCCAGCAGCATACTAGATGAAGCTTTCTTT. Amino acid sequence: CASSILDEAFF.

This clone was seen a single time. The chain carries TRBV5-6 and TRBJ2-6; perhaps TRBD1 as D (6 bases). CDR3 length: 17 amino acids. V gave up 0 bases and J gave up 3 bases, with 13 bases separating them. Germline CDR1 reads SGHDT; CDR2 reads YYEEEE. This CDR3 is CASSLAGVLNGANVLTF. CDR3 nucleotide sequence: TGTGCCAGCAGCTTGGCAGGGGTCCTAAATGGGGCCAACGTCCTGACTTTC.

The CDR3 is CSASIDDGYTF. DNA of the CDR3: TGCAGTGCTAGCATCGATGATGGCTACACCTTC. The rearrangement uses TRBV20-1 and TRBJ1-2; D not certain. This CDR3 has 11 residues. Germline-derived CDR1 and CDR2 are DFQATT and SNEGSKA (reference sequence). V shed 3 bases and J shed 6 bases, with 8 bases lying between them.

The chain joins TRBV14 to TRBJ1-1; D not certain. Trimming took 4 bases from V and 11 from J, leaving 14 bases between them. This CDR3 has 12 residues. CDR1 SGHDN and CDR2 FVKESK come from the germline V gene. This chain's CDR3 is CASSRPNNRAFF. The CDR3 DNA follows: TGTGCCAGCAGCCGACCCAACAATCGTGCTTTCTTT.

The chain combines TRBV11-2 with TRBJ2-7; a weak D match, TRBD2 (6 bases). V dropped 4 bases and J dropped 0 bases, with 13 bases sitting between them. The CDR3 runs 15 residues. Germline CDR1 SGHAT, CDR2 FQNNGV. The CDR3 nucleotides are TGTGCCAGCAGCTCCATAGCGGAGAGCTCCTACGAGCAGTACTTC. This gives the protein CASSSIAESSYEQYF.

The rearrangement links TRBV19 to TRBJ2-4; a possible D gene is TRBD2 (5 bases). CDR3 size: 16 residues. Germline V lookup: CDR1 LNHDA, CDR2 SQIVND (reference sequence). V was cut by 3 bases and J by 1 base, with 13 bases left in between. The CDR3 DNA sequence: TGTGCCAGTAGTATGGGATTCCGGAGGGCCAAAAACATTCAGTACTTC. It codes for CASSMGFRRAKNIQYF.

The gene calls are TRBV7-2 and TRBJ2-3; 8 bases match TRBD1. V trimming: 1 base; J trimming: 2 bases; junction bases outside the gene matches: 5. The CDR3 totals 16 residues. CDR1 SGHTA and CDR2 FQGNSA come from the germline V gene. The CDR3 DNA is TGTGCCAGCAGCTTAGGGGGGACAGGCCTCACAGATACGCAGTATTTT. Protein sequence: CASSLGGTGLTDTQYF. The full variable domain, rest sourced from reference TRBV7-2 and TRBJ2-3, is GAGVSQSPSNKVTEKGKDVELRCDPISGHTALYWYRQSLGQGLEFLIYFQGNSAPDKSGLPSDRFSAERTGGSVSTLTIQRTQQEDSAVYLCASSLGGTGLTDTQYFGPGTRLTVL.

The V and J genes are TRBV6-5 and TRBJ2-7, with TRBD2 matching over 10 bases. This CDR3 spans 15 amino acids. Per germline, CDR1 MNHEY and CDR2 SVGAGI. V lost 6 bases to trimming and J lost 4 bases; unmatched junction nucleotides: 9. In DNA form, the CDR3 reads TGTGCCAGCAGCCGTGAACTAGCGGGATTTTACGAGCAGTACTTC. Protein: CASSRELAGFYEQYF.